This note documents a single T cell receptor (beta chain) sequence. This record belongs to a study of cytomegalovirus exposure and HLA in healthy donors. V lost 2 bases and J lost 4; bases outside the gene matches: 4. The germline V gene has CDR1 SGHVS and CDR2 FQNEAQ. The CDR3 covers 14 residues. TCRdb keeps only in-frame clones here, not all; method: immunoSEQ multiplex PCR. The sample carries roughly 260,000 clones, roughly 90% recorded once. The clonotype was recovered from a woman aged 18-30 years in good health and CMV-seronegative. This chain connects TRBV7-8 to TRBJ2-7, with 8 positions matching TRBD1. Sequencing input: PBMCs. The CDR3 loop reads CASSLSDRVYEQYF. In nucleotides, the CDR3 is TGTGCCAGCAGCTTATCGGACAGGGTTTACGAGCAGTACTTC.